This T cell receptor (beta chain) appears in the sequencing data of a study of blood T cell repertoires in COVID-19. Clones were sequenced by immunoSEQ multiplex PCR, and TCRdb holds only the in-frame ones, with some missing. The top ten hold around 25% of the sample, which has over 85,000 clones, around 84% seen once. The V gene lost 1 base and the J gene lost 5 bases, with 12 bases spanning the gap. CDR1 and CDR2 from the germline V gene are SGHRS and YFSETQ. This CDR3 has 14 amino acids. The chain combines TRBV5-1 with TRBJ1-1, with D possibly being TRBD1 (5 bases). Sequences were obtained from peripheral blood. This clonotype was obtained from a man between 60 and 75 years old with acute or convalescent COVID-19. CDR3 sequence: CASSLSQVVTEAFF. CDR3 nucleotide sequence: TGCGCCAGCAGCTTGTCACAGGTAGTTACTGAAGCTTTCTTT. Based on the CDR3 plus reference TRBV5-1 and TRBJ1-1, the full variable domain is KAGVTQTPRYLIKTRGQQVTLSCSPISGHRSVSWYQQTPGQGLQFLFEYFSETQRNKGNFPGRFSGRQFSNSRSEMNVSTLELGDSALYLCASSLSQVVTEAFFGQGTRLTVV.